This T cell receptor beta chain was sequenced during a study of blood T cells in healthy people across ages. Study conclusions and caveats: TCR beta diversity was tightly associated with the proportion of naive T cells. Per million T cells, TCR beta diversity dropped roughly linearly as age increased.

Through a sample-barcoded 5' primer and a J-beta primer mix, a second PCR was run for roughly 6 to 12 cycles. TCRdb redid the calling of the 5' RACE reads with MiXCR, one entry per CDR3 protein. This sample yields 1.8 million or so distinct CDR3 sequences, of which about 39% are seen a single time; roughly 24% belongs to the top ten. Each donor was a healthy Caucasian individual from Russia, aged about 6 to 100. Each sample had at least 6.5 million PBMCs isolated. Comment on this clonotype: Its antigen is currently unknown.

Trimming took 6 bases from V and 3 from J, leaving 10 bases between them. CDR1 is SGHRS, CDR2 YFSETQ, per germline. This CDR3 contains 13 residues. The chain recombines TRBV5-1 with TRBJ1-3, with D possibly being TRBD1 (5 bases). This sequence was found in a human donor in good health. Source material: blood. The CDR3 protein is CASTLGDGNTIYF. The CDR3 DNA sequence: TGCGCCAGCACCCTGGGGGATGGAAACACCATATATTTT.